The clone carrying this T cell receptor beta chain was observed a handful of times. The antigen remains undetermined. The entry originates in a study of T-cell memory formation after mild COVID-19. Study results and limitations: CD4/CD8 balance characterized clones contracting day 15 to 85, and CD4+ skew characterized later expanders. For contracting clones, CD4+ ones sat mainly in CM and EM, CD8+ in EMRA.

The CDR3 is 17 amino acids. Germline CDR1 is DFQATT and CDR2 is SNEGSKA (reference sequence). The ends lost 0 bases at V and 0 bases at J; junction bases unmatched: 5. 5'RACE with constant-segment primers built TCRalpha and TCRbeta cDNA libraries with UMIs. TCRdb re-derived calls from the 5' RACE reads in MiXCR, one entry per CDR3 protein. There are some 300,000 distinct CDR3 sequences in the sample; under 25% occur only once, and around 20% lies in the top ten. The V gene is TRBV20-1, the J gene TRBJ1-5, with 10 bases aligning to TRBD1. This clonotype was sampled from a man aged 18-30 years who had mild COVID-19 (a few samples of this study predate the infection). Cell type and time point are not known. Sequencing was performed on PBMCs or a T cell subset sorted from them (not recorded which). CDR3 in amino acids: CSAREDRGTYSNQPQHF. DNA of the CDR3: TGCAGTGCTAGAGAGGACAGGGGGACGTATAGCAATCAGCCCCAGCATTTT.